This note documents a single TCR beta chain sequence. Its antigen is currently unknown. The sample comes from a study of shared clonotypes between healthy human individuals. Trimming cost V 7 bases and J 1 base, with 11 bases left between them. Germline V lookup: CDR1 MNHNS, CDR2 SASEGT. This CDR3 has 13 residues. The method was immunoSEQ multiplex PCR; TCRdb's version includes in-frame clones alone and lacks a portion of them. The data show roughly 700,000 clones, about 74% seen once. Findings and limits, study-wide: Clonotypes shared by all four sorted-subset donors had higher generation probabilities than non-shared clonotypes. Larger estimated richness was generally seen in naive subsets than in memory subsets.

V is TRBV6-1 and J is TRBJ2-7; the D gene is possibly TRBD1 (5 bases). The sequencing sample was made of memory CD4+ T cells sorted from blood. Subset here: CD45RA-negative fraction. This receptor was taken from a woman aged 25 to 45 in good health. In nucleotides, the CDR3 is TGTGCCAGCATAGGACACCTATCCTACGAGCAGTACTTC. Translated, it gives CASIGHLSYEQYF.